One T cell receptor (beta chain) is described in this entry. The data originate from a study of blood T cell repertoires in COVID-19. Across the whole study: Some COVID-19 samples were acute and others convalescent; all came from the United States, Italy and Spain. PBMCs, B-cell-depleted T cells, or T cells were the source of the cDNA or gDNA that made up the material.

Per the original methods: Quantification of nucleated cells was approximated via reference gene primer amplification. Profiling relied on immunoSEQ multiplex PCR, and the TCRdb table lists in-frame clones only, not all of them. D and trimming come from the DNA, and the V and J calls and clone size come from that table. Of 150,000 to 200,000 clones in the sample, 76% are singletons; the top ten hold around 8.1%. There are 17 residues in the CDR3. The sample comprised peripheral blood. V gene TRBV21-1 combines with J gene TRBJ1-2. TRBV21-1 is termed a pseudogene. This TCR was recovered from a woman aged 50 to 60 with active or convalescent COVID-19. The CDR3: CASSERLPGAGLDGYTF. CDR3 in DNA: TGTGCCAGCAGCGAACGACTACCGGGCGCCGGATTAGATGGCTACACCTTC.